Listed below are T cell receptor beta chains from one sample, sequenced in a study of blood T cell repertoires in COVID-19. TCRdb's table, derived via immunoSEQ multiplex PCR, lists solely in-frame clones and lacks some. The repertoire consists of 50,000 to 85,000 clones, with around four fifths occurring once and the leading ten covering about 9.8%. Sequences were obtained from peripheral blood. The source is a human donor in a cohort sampled during active COVID-19. Each CDR3 is given with its conserved first and last residue. The D gene is left open where the match is weak. Where a row states a size, it is once, few, many or the class of an expanded clone; other rows omit it.

d_gene,v_gene,j_gene,abundance,CDR3aa,CDR3nt
TRBD1,TRBV5-3,TRBJ2-5,-,CARSSHTTGTQETQYF,TGTGCCAGAAGCTCACATACGACAGGGACCCAAGAGACCCAGTACTTC
TRBD1,TRBV3-1/TRBV3-2,TRBJ2-7,-,CASSQGTGGVISYEQYF,TGTGCCAGCAGCCAGGGGACAGGGGGCGTCATCTCCTACGAGCAGTACTTC
TRBD2,TRBV29-1,TRBJ2-2,-,CSVEVSGSVTGELFF,TGCAGCGTTGAAGTTAGCGGGAGTGTCACCGGGGAGCTGTTTTTT
-,TRBV9,TRBJ2-4,-,CASSESAKNIQYF,TGTGCCAGCTCGGAGTCGGCCAAAAACATTCAGTACTTC
-,TRBV7-3,TRBJ2-3,-,CASSLAGSDTQYF,TGTGCCAGCAGCTTAGCAGGGTCAGATACGCAGTATTTT
TRBD2,TRBV9,TRBJ2-7,-,CASSVSGTSNYEQYF,TGTGCCAGCAGCGTCTCCGGGACTAGTAATTACGAGCAGTACTTC
TRBD1,TRBV7-2,TRBJ2-1,-,CASSLGGGPYNEQFF,TGTGCCAGCAGCTTAGGAGGGGGCCCCTACAATGAGCAGTTCTTC
-,TRBV5-1,TRBJ1-1,-,CASSFAPPGSGDTEAFF,TGCGCCAGCAGCTTTGCCCCACCGGGCTCGGGGGACACTGAAGCTTTCTTT
-,TRBV2,TRBJ1-2,-,CASSEEGGGYTF,TGTGCCAGCAGTGAGGAGGGTGGCGGCTACACCTTC
TRBD2,TRBV7-3,TRBJ2-3,-,CASSYLPTSGRKGVTQYF,TGTGCCAGCAGCTATCTACCGACTAGCGGGAGAAAAGGAGTTACGCAGTATTTT
-,TRBV18,TRBJ2-7,-,CASSQQGTYEQYF,TGTGCCAGCTCACAGCAGGGAACCTACGAGCAGTACTTC
TRBD2,TRBV5-1,TRBJ2-3,-,CASSLAEGGPDTQYF,TGCGCCAGCAGCTTGGCCGAGGGAGGGCCAGATACGCAGTATTTT
-,TRBV3-1/TRBV3-2,TRBJ1-4,-,CASSQAGSRIEFYQGPDFREKLFF,TGTGCCAGCAGCCAAGCTGGTAGTCGGATAGAATTTTATCAGGGGCCGGATTTTCGAGAAAAACTGTTTTTT
-,TRBV6-2/TRBV6-3,TRBJ2-1,-,CASSYGVLADNEQFF,TGTGCCAGCAGTTACGGCGTGCTAGCTGATAATGAGCAGTTCTTC
-,TRBV20-1,TRBJ2-7,-,CSASLFGKDSEQYF,TGCAGTGCTAGTTTGTTCGGGAAGGACTCCGAGCAGTACTTC
-,TRBV2,TRBJ1-2,-,CASGGGTIGYTF,TGTGCCAGCGGCGGGGGGACAATTGGCTACACCTTC
-,TRBV7-9,TRBJ2-3,-,CASRGGGDTQYF,TGTGCCAGTAGGGGCGGAGGGGATACGCAGTATTTT
-,TRBV2,TRBJ1-5,-,CASSGSFAQPQHF,TGTGCCAGCAGTGGTAGCTTTGCTCAGCCCCAGCATTTT
-,TRBV18,TRBJ1-2,few,CASSPTGTSIYGYTF,TGTGCCAGCTCACCAACCGGGACATCGATTTATGGCTACACCTTC
-,TRBV12-3/TRBV12-4,TRBJ2-5,-,CASSFRQEETQYF,TGTGCCAGCAGTTTCAGGCAGGAAGAGACCCAGTACTTC
TRBD1,TRBV5-8,TRBJ2-3,-,CASSPRTGGTDTQYF,TGTGCCAGCAGCCCCAGGACAGGGGGAACAGATACGCAGTATTTT
TRBD1,TRBV28,TRBJ1-6,once,CASSLLFSGQPKSPPLHF,TGTGCCAGCAGTTTATTGTTCTCGGGACAGCCAAAAAGCCCACCCCTCCACTTT
-,TRBV28,TRBJ1-6,-,CASSLARHNSPLHF,TGTGCCAGCAGTTTAGCCAGGCACAATTCACCCCTCCACTTT
-,TRBV28,TRBJ1-5,-,CASSPGEAPNQPQHF,TGTGCCAGCAGTCCGGGGGAGGCGCCTAATCAGCCCCAGCATTTT
-,TRBV28,TRBJ2-7,-,CASSSPRHTNSYEQYF,TGTGCCAGCAGCAGTCCCCGTCATACTAACTCCTACGAGCAGTACTTC
-,TRBV6-1,TRBJ1-5,-,CASSEMTGIGYQPQHF,TGTGCCAGCAGTGAAATGACAGGCATAGGGTATCAGCCCCAGCATTTT
-,TRBV19,TRBJ1-5,-,CASSYRDYSNQPQHF,TGTGCCAGTAGTTACAGGGATTATAGCAATCAGCCCCAGCATTTT
TRBD2,TRBV9,TRBJ2-7,-,CASSVAAGGPSYEQYF,TGTGCCAGCAGCGTAGCTGCGGGAGGACCCTCCTACGAGCAGTACTTC
-,TRBV9,TRBJ1-2,-,CASSDPFSFGDYGYTF,TGTGCCAGCAGCGACCCCTTTAGTTTCGGGGACTATGGCTACACCTTC
-,TRBV7-9,TRBJ2-1,once,CASSYRNEQFF,TGTGCCAGCAGTTACCGGAATGAGCAGTTCTTC
-,TRBV6-2/TRBV6-3,TRBJ2-7,few,CASSKPRQQSSYEQYF,TGTGCCAGCAGTAAGCCTAGACAGCAGAGCTCCTACGAGCAGTACTTC
-,TRBV6-1,TRBJ2-7,-,CASSEDWHRSYEQYF,TGTGCCAGCAGTGAAGATTGGCACCGCTCCTACGAGCAGTACTTC
-,TRBV19,TRBJ2-3,-,CASSTDGNVRTDTQYF,TGTGCCAGTAGTACCGACGGGAACGTTCGCACAGATACGCAGTATTTT
-,TRBV4-3,TRBJ1-1,-,CASSLQGPNTEAFF,TGCGCCAGCAGCCTTCAGGGGCCGAACACTGAAGCTTTCTTT
TRBD1,TRBV18,TRBJ1-2,-,CASSQGAGYGYTF,TGTGCCAGCTCACAGGGGGCCGGCTATGGCTACACCTTC
-,TRBV5-5,TRBJ2-1,-,CASSQHPQAPNEQFF,TGTGCCAGCAGCCAACACCCTCAAGCGCCCAATGAGCAGTTCTTC
-,TRBV2,TRBJ2-3,-,CASRLGGDTQYF,TGTGCCAGCAGGCTTGGGGGGGATACGCAGTATTTT
-,TRBV24-1,TRBJ1-1,few,CATSDLQGYEGAFF,TGTGCCACCAGTGATTTGCAGGGGTACGAAGGAGCTTTCTTT
-,TRBV9,TRBJ2-7,once,CASSRTAGARGYEQYF,TGTGCCAGCAGCCGAACAGCAGGGGCCCGGGGCTACGAGCAGTACTTC
TRBD2,TRBV6-5,TRBJ2-5,-,CASNSGRTSDKTQYF,TGTGCCAGCAATAGCGGGAGGACTTCGGATAAGACCCAGTACTTC
-,TRBV9,TRBJ2-7,-,CASSPGLGAYEQYF,TGTGCCAGCAGTCCGGGACTTGGAGCCTACGAGCAGTACTTC
TRBD1,TRBV28,TRBJ2-7,once,CASTWTGAYEQYF,TGTGCCAGCACATGGACAGGGGCCTACGAGCAGTACTTC
-,TRBV30,TRBJ1-4,-,CAHGWGGVQTNEKLFF,TGTGCCCACGGTTGGGGGGGCGTTCAGACTAATGAAAAACTGTTTTTT
-,TRBV5-1,TRBJ2-7,once,CASSKPSYEQYF,TGCGCCAGCAGCAAGCCCTCCTACGAGCAGTACTTC
TRBD2,TRBV10-3,TRBJ2-7,-,CAISKFSGRAGGYEQYF,TGTGCCATCAGTAAATTTAGCGGGAGGGCCGGTGGGTACGAGCAGTACTTC
TRBD1,TRBV6-5,TRBJ1-6,once,CASRPGTDNSPLHF,TGTGCCAGCAGACCCGGGACAGATAATTCACCCCTCCACTTT
TRBD1,TRBV6-2/TRBV6-3,TRBJ2-7,-,CASSPPGTGFDEQYF,TGTGCCAGCAGTCCCCCCGGGACAGGGTTCGACGAGCAGTACTTC
-,TRBV21-1,TRBJ2-1,-,CASSKAKLRGRNEQFF,TGTGCCAGCAGCAAAGCAAAATTGAGGGGGCGCAATGAGCAGTTCTTC
TRBD2,TRBV6-1,TRBJ2-3,-,CASSGQGLAGRGVNTDTQYF,TGTGCCAGCAGTGGACAGGGACTAGCGGGCCGGGGGGTGAACACAGATACGCAGTATTTT
TRBD2,TRBV19,TRBJ2-1,-,CASSRRLAGESYNEQFF,TGTGCCAGTAGTCGCCGACTAGCGGGAGAGAGCTACAATGAGCAGTTCTTC
TRBD2,TRBV6-6,TRBJ2-7,-,CASSTSGYPYEQYF,TGTGCCAGCAGCACTAGCGGGTATCCCTACGAGCAGTACTTC
-,TRBV5-4,TRBJ2-6,few,CASSSRVDGANVLTF,TGTGCCAGCAGCTCCAGGGTTGATGGGGCCAACGTCCTGACTTTC
-,TRBV5-1,TRBJ1-6,-,CASSLRGGNNSPLHF,TGCGCCAGCAGCTTGAGGGGGGGCAATAATTCACCCCTCCACTTT
-,TRBV23-1,TRBJ1-6,-,CASSQSGQYNSPLHF,TGCGCCAGCAGTCAATCTGGACAGTATAATTCACCCCTCCACTTT
-,TRBV3-1/TRBV3-2,TRBJ1-1,-,CASSHHRGQNTEAFF,TGTGCCAGCAGCCACCATAGGGGACAGAACACTGAAGCTTTCTTT
-,TRBV4-3,TRBJ1-2,-,CASSQSQGTGYTF,TGCGCCAGCAGCCAATCCCAGGGTACCGGCTACACCTTC
-,TRBV7-2,TRBJ1-6,-,CASSWGGAYRTVSPLHF,TGTGCCAGCAGCTGGGGGGGGGCATATCGAACGGTTTCACCCCTCCACTTT
TRBD2,TRBV11-2,TRBJ2-7,-,CASSLGTSGDYEQYF,TGTGCCAGCAGCTTAGGGACTAGCGGGGACTACGAGCAGTACTTC
-,TRBV28,TRBJ1-6,once,CASSLQGTHNSPLHF,TGTGCCAGCAGTCTTCAGGGGACACATAATTCACCCCTCCACTTT